This passage covers 7 T cell receptor beta chains from one sample sequenced in a study of T cell clones after liver transplantation. Generated by immunoSEQ multiplex PCR, the TCRdb table keeps only in-frame clones and is missing some. The sample holds 85,000 to 130,000 clones, around four fifths seen once. This material consisted of CD4+ T cells from blood, taken before liver transplant. These receptors all come from a human donor who received a liver transplant.

The chain couples TRBV7-2 to TRBJ2-5; TRBD2 matches at 9 bases. The CDR3 has 15 residues. In germline, CDR1 is SGHTA, CDR2 FQGNSA. V lost 2 bases, J lost 1 base, and 2 bases stayed unmatched. Here the CDR3 DNA reads TGTGCCAGCAGCTTATCGCGGGGGGGCCAAGAGACCCAGTACTTC. It translates to CASSLSRGGQETQYF.

The chain has TRBV15 and TRBJ1-6; D possibly corresponds to TRBD1 (6 bases). The CDR3 is 15 amino acids. Germline lookup yields CDR1 LNHNV and CDR2 YYDKDF (reference sequence). Trimming shortened V by 0 bases and J by 8 bases, and 11 bases separated the two germline ends. The CDR3 sequence is CATSRDQQGDSPLHF. CDR3 nucleotides: TGTGCCACCAGCAGAGACCAACAGGGCGATTCACCCCTCCACTTT.

This sequence joins TRBV7-9 and TRBJ1-1, with 10 bases identical to TRBD1. The CDR3 loop spans 15 amino acids. The trim removed 5 bases at V and 4 bases at J, leaving 7 bases unmatched. Germline CDR1 and CDR2: SEHNR and FQNEAQ (reference sequence). In DNA form, the CDR3 reads TGTGCCAGCAGCCCTCCCCGACAGGGGGCCACTGAAGCTTTCTTT. It translates to CASSPPRQGATEAFF.

The rearrangement joins TRBV11-2 to TRBJ2-3, with D perhaps matching TRBD2 (7 bases). Germline-derived CDR1 and CDR2 are SGHAT and FQNNGV. The CDR3 covers 17 residues. Between the trimmed V and J ends, which lost 0 bases and 7 bases, there was a span of 20 bases. CDR3 in DNA: TGTGCCAGCAGCTTAGATAGGGGGAGGGCCTTTTTGAATACGCAGTATTTT. It translates to CASSLDRGRAFLNTQYF.

The rearrangement joins TRBV29-1 to TRBJ1-2; D might be TRBD1 (5 bases). CDR1 is SQVTM, CDR2 ANQGSEA, per germline. The V and J ends lost 3 bases and 4 bases respectively, with 12 bases between them. CDR3 length equals 13 residues. DNA of the CDR3: TGCAGCGTTGACATTGAGGGGACCTATGGCTACACCTTC. As protein: CSVDIEGTYGYTF.

This clone came up many times. CDR3 DNA sequence: TGTGCCAGCAGCTTCGGGACTGCGATTCGGGGCACAGATACGCAGTATTTT. Its translation is CASSFGTAIRGTDTQYF. J is TRBJ2-3 and V is TRBV11-2, with D possibly being TRBD2 (6 bases). CDR1 SGHAT and CDR2 FQNNGV come from the germline V gene. The CDR3 totals 17 residues. Trimming took 3 bases from V and 1 from J, leaving 17 bases between them.

The chain couples TRBV15 to TRBJ2-7, with 15 bases fitting TRBD2. Germline V gene data show CDR1 as LNHNV and CDR2 as YYDKDF (reference sequence). This CDR3 region has 15 residues. With V trimmed by 7 bases and J by 5 bases, 6 bases remained unmatched. The DNA for the CDR3 is TGTGCCACCACCGGACTAGCGGGAGGGCGGGACGAGCAGTACTTC. Amino acid sequence: CATTGLAGGRDEQYF.